The 20 T cell receptor beta chains below were found in one sample sequenced in a study of blood T cell repertoires in COVID-19. Assay used: immunoSEQ multiplex PCR; TCRdb lists only in-frame clones, some missing. This repertoire shows about 230,000 clones, roughly 85% found once; its top ten account for more than 10%. The sequencing input was peripheral blood. These receptors came from a woman between 18 and 29 years old who had recovered from COVID-19.

The V call is TRBV12-3 or TRBV12-4, the J call TRBJ1-1, with TRBD1 matching 7 bases. The CDR3 loop spans 12 amino acids. Trimming cost V 6 bases and J 11 bases; bases outside gene matches: 9. The CDR3 nucleotides are TGTGCCAGCAGCCCAGTACAGGGGAACGCTTTCTTT. This sequence encodes CASSPVQGNAFF.

The CDR3 region is CASSLDGSSYNEQFF. The DNA of the CDR3 is TGTGCCAGCAGCCTAGACGGTAGCTCCTACAATGAGCAGTTCTTC. The gene calls are TRBV7-7 and TRBJ2-1; D gene ambiguous. The V and J ends lost 5 bases and 0 bases respectively, with 11 bases between them. The germline CDR1 and CDR2 sequences are SSHAT and FNYEAQ (reference sequence). The CDR3 covers 15 residues.

The chain is built from TRBV11-2 and TRBJ1-2; perhaps TRBD1 as D (6 bases). The CDR3 is made up of 14 amino acids. Per the germline V gene, CDR1 is SGHAT and CDR2 is FQNNGV. Deletions cut 6 bases from V and 8 bases from J, with 19 bases between. The CDR3 sequence: CASRADSPGKGYTF. Here the CDR3 DNA reads TGTGCCAGCAGGGCGGACAGTCCGGGAAAGGGCTACACCTTC.

This chain links TRBV11-2 with TRBJ2-1; possible D gene TRBD2, 6 bases. Trimming took 5 bases from V and 2 from J, leaving 16 bases between them. Germline V gene sequence: CDR1 SGHAT, CDR2 FQNNGV. The CDR3 sequence is 16 residues long. The CDR3 sequence: CASSPLTRSAYNEQFF. CDR3 bases: TGTGCCAGCAGCCCCCTGACTAGGTCGGCCTACAATGAGCAGTTCTTC.

This clone appeared a few times. The chain links TRBV19 to TRBJ2-2, with D possibly matching TRBD1 (6 bases). V dropped 3 bases and J dropped 5 bases, with 13 bases sitting between them. This CDR3 region has 15 residues. The germline gives CDR1 LNHDA, CDR2 SQIVND (reference sequence). The CDR3 DNA is TGTGCCAGTAGTATTGAAGGGGGTAAGACCGGGGAGCTGTTTTTT. Protein sequence: CASSIEGGKTGELFF.

CDR3 loop: CASSSSQGSYNEQFF. In DNA, the CDR3 is TGTGCCAGCAGCTCCAGCCAGGGTTCCTACAATGAGCAGTTCTTC. The V gene is TRBV7-3, the J gene TRBJ2-1, with D possibly TRBD1 on 5 matching bases. The CDR3 has 15 amino acids. The germline V gene has CDR1 SGHTA and CDR2 FQGTGA. V lost 4 bases, J lost 1 base, and 11 bases lay in between.

The chain links TRBV2 to TRBJ2-7; the D gene is possibly TRBD1 (5 bases). Germline CDR1 and CDR2: SNHLY and FYNNEI. The CDR3 length is 13 residues. V gave up 7 bases and J gave up 9 bases, with 19 bases separating them. DNA of the CDR3: TGTGCCAGCATTCCCACGACGCAGGGAAGGCAGTACTTC. As protein: CASIPTTQGRQYF.

This chain joins TRBV30 and TRBJ2-5, with D unclear. Trimming removed 1 base from V and 5 bases from J, with 17 bases in between. The CDR3 consists of 15 residues. CDR1 and CDR2 from the germline V gene are GTSNPN and SVGIG (reference sequence). CDR3 DNA: TGTGCCTGGAGTGCCGAGGTAACCCGTCGGGAGACCCAGTACTTC. This translates into CAWSAEVTRRETQYF. Drawing the rest from reference TRBV30 and TRBJ2-5, the complete variable domain is SQTIHQWPATLVQPVGSPLSLECTVEGTSNPNLYWYRQAAGRGLQLLFYSVGIGQISSEVPQNLSASRPQDRQFILSSKKLLLSDSGFYLCAWSAEVTRRETQYFGPGTRLLVL.

This chain links TRBV21-1 with TRBJ1-4. TRBV21-1 is a pseudogene locus. The CDR3 runs to 13 residues. CDR3 bases: TGTGCCAGCAGGCGGGGGCGGAATGAAAAACTGTTTTTT. This codes for CASRRGRNEKLFF.

This chain joins TRBV19 and TRBJ2-7; D gene uncertain. The CDR3 is 14 amino acids. Trimming cost V 1 base and J 0 bases, with 7 bases left between them. Germline lookup yields CDR1 LNHDA and CDR2 SQIVND (reference sequence). Written as DNA, the CDR3 is TGTGCCAGTAGTATAGCGATGAGCTCCTACGAGCAGTACTTC. Protein: CASSIAMSSYEQYF.

This chain connects TRBV5-5 to TRBJ1-4; 8 positions match TRBD1. V shed 3 bases, J shed 2 bases, and the junction held 9 bases outside the gene matches. This CDR3 spans 17 amino acids. Germline V CDR1 and CDR2: SGHKS, YYEKEE (reference sequence). DNA for the CDR3: TGTGCCAGCAGCTCTCGACAGGGGCGGTTGACTAATGAAAAACTGTTTTTT. Translated, it gives CASSSRQGRLTNEKLFF.

V gene TRBV3-1 (or the pseudogene TRBV3-2) combines with J gene TRBJ1-1, with TRBD1 matching 8 bases. Germline trimming cut 8 bases from V and 5 bases from J; bases unmatched to any gene: 7. CDR1 is LGHDT and CDR2 is YNNKEL in the germline V gene (reference sequence). This CDR3 spans 13 amino acids. The chain's CDR3 is CASRTGRFTEAFF. CDR3 sequence (DNA): TGTGCCAGCCGGACAGGGAGATTTACTGAAGCTTTCTTT.

The CDR3 sequence is CASSVDRTDQNGYTF. CDR3 DNA sequence: TGTGCCAGCAGCGTAGACAGGACAGACCAGAATGGCTACACCTTC. The J gene is TRBJ1-2, the V gene TRBV9; tentatively, D is TRBD1 (6 bases). CDR1 SGDLS and CDR2 YYNGEE come from the germline V gene. V was pared by 0 bases and J by 6 bases, with 15 bases between. The CDR3 runs 15 residues. Filled out from reference TRBV9 and TRBJ1-2, the complete variable domain reads DSGVTQTPKHLITATGQRVTLRCSPRSGDLSVYWYQQSLDQGLQFLIQYYNGEERAKGNILERFSAQQFPDLHSELNLSSLELGDSALYFCASSVDRTDQNGYTFGSGTRLTVV.

This clone was seen once. The chain links TRBV7-9 to TRBJ1-4, with D perhaps TRBD1 (5 bases). V lost 0 bases and J lost 10, with 12 bases in between. The CDR3 is made up of 14 amino acids. Germline CDR1 is SEHNR and CDR2 is FQNEAQ (reference sequence). The CDR3 DNA follows: TGTGCCAGCAGCTTAGCTCAATCAGGGTTAAAACTGTTTTTT. Translation gives CASSLAQSGLKLFF.

The chain joins TRBV28 to TRBJ1-5, with D perhaps TRBD1 (5 bases). Germline values: CDR1 MDHEN, CDR2 SYDVKM. This CDR3 comprises 14 residues. V lost 6 bases to trimming and J lost 3 bases, with 12 bases between them. CDR3 residues: CASSLKGDNQPQHF. The CDR3 DNA sequence: TGTGCCAGCAGCCTCAAAGGGGACAATCAGCCCCAGCATTTT.

The chain uses TRBV28 and TRBJ1-2; D perhaps matches TRBD1 (6 bases). CDR3 length: 15 residues. The germline CDR1 and CDR2 sequences are MDHEN and SYDVKM. V lost 5 bases and J 4 bases, leaving 17 bases between the germline ends. CDR3 nucleotides: TGTGCCAGCAGTCCACAGGGTAGGGCTCTCTATGGCTACACCTTC. Translated, it gives CASSPQGRALYGYTF.

The CDR3: CASSYNFRVGQALSYEQYF. CDR3 sequence (DNA): TGTGCCAGCAGTTACAATTTTAGAGTTGGACAGGCCTTATCCTACGAGCAGTACTTC. The chain uses TRBV6-2 or TRBV6-3 and TRBJ2-7, with 7 nucleotides matching TRBD1. Trimming at V came to 2 bases and at J to 1 base, leaving 17 bases not matched to a gene. The germline CDR1 and CDR2 sequences are MNHEY and SVGEGT. The CDR3 totals 19 residues.

This chain links TRBV6-6 with TRBJ1-1, with D possibly being TRBD1 (5 bases). In germline, CDR1 is MNHNY, CDR2 SVGAGI (reference sequence). V dropped 2 bases and J dropped 12 bases, with 13 bases sitting between them. The CDR3 is 12 amino acids. The CDR3 is CASSYDSIRTFF. The CDR3, as DNA: TGTGCCAGCAGTTACGACAGTATCAGAACTTTCTTT.

The chain joins TRBV5-1 to TRBJ1-1; no reliable D call. V was clipped by 5 bases and J by 4 bases, with 15 bases between them. From germline, CDR1 is SGHRS and CDR2 YFSETQ. The CDR3 totals 14 residues. The CDR3 sequence is CASSEHLTGTEAFF. CDR3 bases: TGCGCCAGCAGTGAGCACCTAACTGGCACTGAAGCTTTCTTT.

This clone has only a few counts. The rearrangement joins TRBV7-9 to TRBJ2-1, with D possibly TRBD2 on 6 matching bases. Germline CDR1 reads SEHNR; CDR2 reads FQNEAQ (reference sequence). This CDR3 has 14 amino acids. Trimming cost V 2 bases and J 8 bases, with 13 bases left between them. This chain's CDR3 is CASSLSGFRDEQFF. In DNA, the CDR3 is TGTGCCAGCAGCTTAAGCGGGTTTAGGGATGAGCAGTTCTTC.